This T cell receptor beta chain was documented in a study of T cells in Graves' hyperthyroidism and ophthalmopathy. A patient was excluded if there was uncontrolled infection, other autoimmune disease, pregnancy or lactation. Out of over 7.5 ml of fresh peripheral blood came the PBMCs. The CDR3 sequence is 13 residues long. CDR1 DFQATT and CDR2 SNEGSKA come from the germline V gene (reference sequence). Trimming at V came to 4 bases and at J to 6 bases, leaving 6 bases not matched to a gene. Study-wide results and caveats: The model anticipated ophthalmopathy a median around six months pre-onset. The majority of expanded thyroid clonotypes above 0.001 also appeared in blood.

This clonotype was recorded at least ten times. No antigen is known for it. RNA transcripts yielded amplified TCR beta CDR3 regions. First-round RT-PCR with HTBI primers amplified the TCR CDR3 region. One entry per CDR3 protein results from TCRdb running MiXCR on the multiplex PCR reads. The sample lists 250,000 to 300,000 distinct CDR3 sequences, roughly 15% seen once, with 30% in the top ten. The rearrangement joins TRBV20-1 to TRBJ2-1; TRBD2 matches 7 bases. Input material: blood. The receptor comes from a woman aged 45-65 years with Graves' hyperthyroidism that later progressed to Graves' ophthalmopathy. The CDR3 DNA reads TGCAGTGCTAAGGCGGGCGGGGGCAATGAGCAGTTCTTC. Its translation is CSAKAGGGNEQFF.